Listed below are T cell receptor beta chains from one sample, sequenced in a study of cytomegalovirus exposure and HLA in healthy donors. The protocol was immunoSEQ multiplex PCR, while the TCRdb copy is restricted to in-frame clones and leaves out a portion. Here the sample spans more than 95,000 clones, roughly 79% being singletons. The sample taken for sequencing was PBMCs. These TCRs come from a woman in her 70s in good health and CMV-seropositive. Each CDR3 is given with its conserved first and last residue. A D gene is named only where the DNA matches it firmly. Not every row has a clone size; where given, it reads once, few, many or a size class.

size,V,J,D,DNA,CDR3
NA,TRBV5-6,TRBJ1-1,TRBD1,TGTGCCAGCAGCTTGGCAGGGAGACAGGGGCCGGGGACTGAAGCTTTCTTT,CASSLAGRQGPGTEAFF
NA,TRBV11-3,TRBJ2-1,TRBD1,TGTGCCAGCAGCACCGGACAGGGTTTCTACAATGAGCAGTTCTTC,CASSTGQGFYNEQFF
few,TRBV13,TRBJ2-1,TRBD2,TGTGCCAGCACCTCGAGACTAGCGGGGAGGGGTGAGCAGTTCTTC,CASTSRLAGRGEQFF
NA,TRBV28,TRBJ1-4,NA,TGTGCCAGCAGCCACGATCTCGCAGGGGTTGAAAAACTGTTTTTT,CASSHDLAGVEKLFF
NA,TRBV6-1,TRBJ1-3,TRBD1,TGTGCCAGCAGTGGCCACGGACAGGGAAGCGGAAACACCATATATTTT,CASSGHGQGSGNTIYF
NA,TRBV5-6,TRBJ1-4,TRBD1,TGTGCCAGCAGTCCCGGGACAGGGAATCGAGAAAAACTGTTTTTT,CASSPGTGNREKLFF
NA,TRBV6-5,TRBJ1-1,TRBD1,TGTGCCAGCAGTAGGCAGGGGGCAGGCACTGAAGCTTTCTTT,CASSRQGAGTEAFF
NA,TRBV7-8,TRBJ2-1,TRBD1,TGTGCCAGCAGCCGCCGGGACAGGGACTACAATGAGCAGTTCTTC,CASSRRDRDYNEQFF
NA,TRBV6-4,TRBJ2-7,TRBD1,TGTGCCAGGCCTAACAGGGGGCTAAACCCTTCCTACGAGCAGTACTTC,CARPNRGLNPSYEQYF
NA,TRBV9,TRBJ2-6,TRBD2,TGTGCCAGCAGCGTAGCCCTAGCGGGGGCGGTTGGGAGCGTCCTGACTTTC,CASSVALAGAVGSVLTF
NA,TRBV7-2,TRBJ2-6,NA,TGTGCCAGCAGCCGAGGAGCGGTGCTGCTTCTCTCTGGGGCCAACGTCCTGACTTTC,CASSRGAVLLLSGANVLTF
few,TRBV28,TRBJ1-4,NA,TGTGCCACCCTTCTTAGCATAAATGAAAAACTGTTTTTT,CATLLSINEKLFF
NA,TRBV6-6,TRBJ2-1,NA,TGTGCCAGCCGACGGGTAGACCTCCTCTACAATGAGCAGTTCTTC,CASRRVDLLYNEQFF
NA,TRBV18,TRBJ2-3,TRBD1,TGTGCCAGCTCGCTCGACCGGGACAGGGGTACAGATACGCAGTATTTT,CASSLDRDRGTDTQYF
NA,TRBV7-8,TRBJ1-6,NA,TGTGCCAGCAGCTTAGATTCGTTAGGGACCGGGGGAAATTCACCCCTCCACTTT,CASSLDSLGTGGNSPLHF
NA,TRBV11-2,TRBJ2-5,NA,TGTGCCAGCAGCCCGAGGGGACTGGGGGGAGAGACCCAGTACTTC,CASSPRGLGGETQYF
NA,TRBV29-1,TRBJ2-5,NA,TGCAGCGTCGGGTCCGGGGAGACCCAGTACTTC,CSVGSGETQYF
few,TRBV6-6,TRBJ2-7,TRBD1,TGTGCCAGCAGTTACTTAGGGGGCGGCTACGAGCAGTACTTC,CASSYLGGGYEQYF
NA,TRBV28,TRBJ2-7,NA,TGTGCCAGCAGTTTACGGGGGGCCCTATCAGCCTACGAGCAGTACTTC,CASSLRGALSAYEQYF
NA,TRBV28,TRBJ2-3,NA,TGTGCCAGCAGTCGGCCGGGAGATAGCGGCACAGATACGCAGTATTTT,CASSRPGDSGTDTQYF
NA,TRBV2,TRBJ1-2,TRBD1,TGTGCCAGCATCGGGGGACAGGGCGTCGGCTACACCTTC,CASIGGQGVGYTF
NA,TRBV5-1,TRBJ2-7,NA,TGCGCCAGCAGCTACCAGACAAATTCCTACGAGCAGTACTTC,CASSYQTNSYEQYF
once,TRBV7-3,TRBJ2-1,TRBD2,TGTGCCAGCAGCTTACTGTCTAGCGGGAGGACGTCCAATGAGCAGTTCTTC,CASSLLSSGRTSNEQFF
NA,TRBV5-1,TRBJ2-2,NA,TGCGCCAGCAGCTTGGCCTATTCGAGAGTCTTGCGAGGCACCGGGGAGCTGTTTTTT,CASSLAYSRVLRGTGELFF
NA,TRBV14,TRBJ1-6,NA,TGTGCCAGCAGTCACCCCGGACAGTATAATTCACCCCTCCACTTT,CASSHPGQYNSPLHF
few,TRBV25-1,TRBJ2-7,TRBD2,TGTGCCAGCAGCCCGGGACTAGCGACCTACGAGCAGTACTTC,CASSPGLATYEQYF
NA,TRBV5-5,TRBJ2-5,NA,TGTGCCAGCAGCTTGGGACTACAACAAGAGACCCAGTACTTC,CASSLGLQQETQYF
NA,TRBV7-9,TRBJ1-6,NA,TGTGCCAGCAGCTTACCGGGACACAATAATTCACCCCTCCACTTT,CASSLPGHNNSPLHF
NA,TRBV30,TRBJ2-1,TRBD2,TGTGCCTGGAGCGAACTAGCGGGAGTTGGTGAGCAGTTCTTC,CAWSELAGVGEQFF
NA,TRBV2,TRBJ1-1,NA,TGTGCCAGCAGGGGGACGGGAGGGGACACTGAAGCTTTCTTT,CASRGTGGDTEAFF
NA,TRBV28,TRBJ2-5,TRBD1,TGTGCCAGCAGTTCAAACAGGGGATGGCAAGAGACCCAGTACTTC,CASSSNRGWQETQYF
NA,TRBV9,TRBJ2-1,TRBD2,TGTGCCAGCAGCGGACTAGCGGGGTACAATGAGCAGTTCTTC,CASSGLAGYNEQFF
NA,TRBV5-1,TRBJ2-1,TRBD2,TGCGCCAGCAGCTTGGGACTAGCGAGGGAGCATGAGCAGTTCTTC,CASSLGLAREHEQFF
NA,TRBV6-5,TRBJ2-7,NA,TGTGCCAGCAGTTACTCAGGGGACACCACCTACGAGCAGTACTTC,CASSYSGDTTYEQYF
NA,TRBV11-2,TRBJ1-3,NA,TGTGCCAGCAGCCCCCGACAGAGACGAATAGGAAACACCATATATTTT,CASSPRQRRIGNTIYF
NA,TRBV7-9,TRBJ1-2,TRBD1,TGTTCCAGCAGCCCGGGACAGCGCTATGGCTACACCTTC,CSSSPGQRYGYTF
NA,TRBV6-5,TRBJ1-2,NA,TGTGCCAGCAGTTACTCTGACAGGAACGGCTACACCTTC,CASSYSDRNGYTF
NA,TRBV29-1,TRBJ2-1,NA,TGCAGCGCCCCGCTCGCGGTGGGTGAGCAGTTCTTC,CSAPLAVGEQFF
few,TRBV7-9,TRBJ1-5,TRBD1,TGTGCCAGCAGCACGACAGGGGGCTTGAATCAGCCCCAGCATTTT,CASSTTGGLNQPQHF
NA,TRBV4-1,TRBJ2-3,TRBD2,TGCGCCAGCAGCCGGAGGATCGTGACCCCGGGGTCTCTAGCGGGACACACAGATACGCAGTATTTT,CASSRRIVTPGSLAGHTDTQYF
NA,TRBV6-1,TRBJ2-3,NA,TGTGCCAGCAGTCCAGGGTTACCAGATACGCAGTATTTT,CASSPGLPDTQYF
NA,TRBV6-5,TRBJ1-2,TRBD1,TGTGCCAGCAGTTACTTATCCGGACAGGAAAACTATGGCTACACCTTC,CASSYLSGQENYGYTF
NA,TRBV9,TRBJ1-3,TRBD1,TGTGCCAGCGGACAGGGATCGATACAATATTTT,CASGQGSIQYF
NA,TRBV19,TRBJ2-7,NA,TGTGCCAGTGAGGACACCGACTACGAGCAGTACTTC,CASEDTDYEQYF
NA,TRBV28,TRBJ2-7,TRBD1,TGTGCCAGCTGGGCTCGGGCCAGGGGGCTTAGCAGGGAGTACTTC,CASWARARGLSREYF
NA,TRBV2,TRBJ2-3,TRBD1,TGTGCCAGCAGTTCAGGGGGCGCGCGAGAGACGCAGTATTTT,CASSSGGARETQYF
few,TRBV2,TRBJ2-1,NA,TGTGCCAGCAGGGACACGGTAGGGGAGCAGTTCTTC,CASRDTVGEQFF